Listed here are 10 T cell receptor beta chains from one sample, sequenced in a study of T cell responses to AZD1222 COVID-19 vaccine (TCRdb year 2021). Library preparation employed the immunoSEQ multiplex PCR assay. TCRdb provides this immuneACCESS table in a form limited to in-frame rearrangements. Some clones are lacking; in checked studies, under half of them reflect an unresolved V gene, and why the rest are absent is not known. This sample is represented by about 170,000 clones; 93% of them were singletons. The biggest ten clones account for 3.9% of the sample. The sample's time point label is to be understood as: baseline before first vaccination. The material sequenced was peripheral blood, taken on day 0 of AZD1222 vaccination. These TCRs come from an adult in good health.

DNA for the CDR3: TGTGCCAGTAGTAATACCGGGGACAGTTGGGCTGGCTACACCTTC. Amino acids: CASSNTGDSWAGYTF. V is TRBV19 and J is TRBJ1-2, with 7 bases aligning to TRBD1. The CDR3 covers 15 residues. After removal of 4 bases from V and 7 bases from J, the junction contained 12 bases not matched to a gene. The germline V gene has CDR1 LNHDA and CDR2 SQIVND (reference sequence). Full variable domain (outside the CDR3, taken from reference TRBV19 and TRBJ1-2): DGGITQSPKYLFRKEGQNVTLSCEQNLNHDAMYWYRQDPGQGLRLIYYSQIVNDFQKGDIAEGYSVSREKKESFPLTVTSAQKNPTAFYLCASSNTGDSWAGYTFGSGTRLTVV.

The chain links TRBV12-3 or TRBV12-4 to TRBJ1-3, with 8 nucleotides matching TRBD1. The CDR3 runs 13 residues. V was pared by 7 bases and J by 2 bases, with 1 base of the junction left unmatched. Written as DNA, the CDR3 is TGTGCCAGCACACAGGGGGCTGGAAACACCATATATTTT. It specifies CASTQGAGNTIYF.

The CDR3 DNA reads as TGTGCCAGCACCCTCTCAGGGCAGGTTCAAGAGACCCAGTACTTC. This encodes CASTLSGQVQETQYF. This sequence joins TRBV28 and TRBJ2-5, with a possible D match to TRBD1 (5 bases). Deletions cut 7 bases from V and 2 bases from J, with 17 bases between. The V gene's germline CDR1 is MDHEN and CDR2 SYDVKM. The CDR3 contains 15 residues.

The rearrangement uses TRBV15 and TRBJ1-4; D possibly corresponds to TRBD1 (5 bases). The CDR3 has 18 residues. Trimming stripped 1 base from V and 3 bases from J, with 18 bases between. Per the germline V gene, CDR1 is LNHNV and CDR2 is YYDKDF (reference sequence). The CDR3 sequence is CATSRARQLTTANEKLFF. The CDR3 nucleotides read TGTGCCACCAGCAGAGCAAGACAGCTCACGACGGCTAATGAAAAACTGTTTTTT.

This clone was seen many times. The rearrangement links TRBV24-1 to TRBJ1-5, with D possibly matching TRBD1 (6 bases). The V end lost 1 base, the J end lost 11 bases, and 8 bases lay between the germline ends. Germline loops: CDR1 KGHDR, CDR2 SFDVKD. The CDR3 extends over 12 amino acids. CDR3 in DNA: TGTGCCACCAGTGATTTAGGGGGGGCCCAGCATTTT. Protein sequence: CATSDLGGAQHF.

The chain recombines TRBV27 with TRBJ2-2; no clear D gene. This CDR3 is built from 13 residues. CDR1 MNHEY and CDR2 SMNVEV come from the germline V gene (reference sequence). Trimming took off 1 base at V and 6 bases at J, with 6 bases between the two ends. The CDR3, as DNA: TGTGCCAGCAGTTTATTTGAGCCCGGGGAGCTGTTTTTT. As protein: CASSLFEPGELFF.

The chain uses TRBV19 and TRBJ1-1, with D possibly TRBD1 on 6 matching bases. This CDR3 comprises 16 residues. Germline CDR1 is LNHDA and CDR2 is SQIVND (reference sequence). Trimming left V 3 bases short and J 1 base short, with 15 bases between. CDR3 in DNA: TGTGCCAGTAGTATGTCAGGGGCCCTACCGAACACTGAAGCTTTCTTT. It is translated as CASSMSGALPNTEAFF.

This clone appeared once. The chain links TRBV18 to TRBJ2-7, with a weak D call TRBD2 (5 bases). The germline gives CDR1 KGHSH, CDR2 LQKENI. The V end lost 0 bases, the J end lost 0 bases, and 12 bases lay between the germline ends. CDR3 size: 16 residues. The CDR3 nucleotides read TGTGCCAGCTCACCACCGATCGGGATGAACTCCTACGAGCAGTACTTC. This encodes CASSPPIGMNSYEQYF. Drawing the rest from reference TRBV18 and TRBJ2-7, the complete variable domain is NAGVMQNPRHLVRRRGQEARLRCSPMKGHSHVYWYRQLPEEGLKFMVYLQKENIIDESGMPKERFSAEFPKEGPSILRIQQVVRGDSAAYFCASSPPIGMNSYEQYFGPGTRLTVT.

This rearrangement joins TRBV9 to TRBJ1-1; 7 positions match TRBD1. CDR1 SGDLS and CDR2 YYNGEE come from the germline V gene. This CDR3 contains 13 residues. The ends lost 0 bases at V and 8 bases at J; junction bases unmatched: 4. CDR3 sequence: CASSVGQGREAFF. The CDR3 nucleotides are TGTGCCAGCAGCGTAGGACAGGGAAGAGAAGCTTTCTTT.

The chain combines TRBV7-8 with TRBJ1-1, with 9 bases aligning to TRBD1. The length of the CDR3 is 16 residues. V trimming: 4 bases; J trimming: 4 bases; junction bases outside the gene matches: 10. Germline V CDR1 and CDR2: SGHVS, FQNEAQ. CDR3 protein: CASSSANRGLTTEAFF. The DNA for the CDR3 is TGTGCCAGCAGCTCGGCCAACAGGGGGCTTACCACTGAAGCTTTCTTT.